This TCR beta chain was sequenced during a study of blood T cell repertoires in COVID-19. Across the whole study: T cells, B-cell-depleted T cells, or PBMCs supplied cDNA or gDNA.

On this clone: The sample carries other DNA sequences with the same CDR3.

Clones were sequenced by immunoSEQ multiplex PCR, and TCRdb holds only the in-frame ones, with some missing. This sample has 150,000 or so clones; over 80% occur once, and the top ten carry 10% to 15%. Germline values: CDR1 KGHSH, CDR2 LQKENI. The CDR3 has 13 residues. V lost 0 bases to trimming and J lost 5 bases, with 7 bases between them. The participants were between roughly 18 and 89 years old and came from 20 to 30 US areas. Participants reported their clinical history, and cohort assignment relied on those reports. All recovered Cohort 3 donors got two negative PCRs, got clearance, or saw symptom resolution.

The rearrangement links TRBV18 to TRBJ1-1; a possible D gene is TRBD1 (6 bases). This receptor was obtained from a woman aged 55-70 years who had recovered from COVID-19. The specimen sequenced was PBMCs or T cells enriched from blood (not recorded which). This chain's CDR3 is CASSPPGATEAFF. The CDR3 DNA sequence: TGTGCCAGCTCACCACCGGGGGCGACTGAAGCTTTCTTT.